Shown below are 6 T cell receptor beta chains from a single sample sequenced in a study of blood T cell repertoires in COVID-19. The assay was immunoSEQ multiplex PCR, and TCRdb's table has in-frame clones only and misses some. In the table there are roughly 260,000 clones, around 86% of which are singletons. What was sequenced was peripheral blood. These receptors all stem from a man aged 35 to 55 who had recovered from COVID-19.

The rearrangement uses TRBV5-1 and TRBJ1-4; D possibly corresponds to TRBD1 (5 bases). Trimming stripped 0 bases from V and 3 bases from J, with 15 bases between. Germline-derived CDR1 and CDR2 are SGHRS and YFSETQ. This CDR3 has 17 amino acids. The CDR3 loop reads CASSLVRQGLSNEKLFF. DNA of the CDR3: TGCGCCAGCAGCTTGGTACGGCAGGGCCTTTCTAATGAAAAACTGTTTTTT.

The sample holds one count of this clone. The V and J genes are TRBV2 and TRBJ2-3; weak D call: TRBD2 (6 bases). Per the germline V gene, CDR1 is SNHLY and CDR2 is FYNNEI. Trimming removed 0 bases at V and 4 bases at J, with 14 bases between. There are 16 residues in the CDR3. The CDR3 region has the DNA TGTGCCAGCAGTGAAGCGTGGGGTAGCGGCCCAGATACGCAGTATTTT. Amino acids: CASSEAWGSGPDTQYF. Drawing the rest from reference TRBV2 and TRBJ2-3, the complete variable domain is EPEVTQTPSHQVTQMGQEVILRCVPISNHLYFYWYRQILGQKVEFLVSFYNNEISEKSEIFDDQFSVERPDGSNFTLKIRSTKLEDSAMYFCASSEAWGSGPDTQYFGPGTRLTVL.

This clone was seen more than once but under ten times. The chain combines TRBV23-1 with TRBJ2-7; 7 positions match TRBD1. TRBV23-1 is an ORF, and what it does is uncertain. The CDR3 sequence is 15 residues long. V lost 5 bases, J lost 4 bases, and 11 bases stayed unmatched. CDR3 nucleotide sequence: TGCGCCAGCAGTAGCAGCCGACAGGGTCAGTACGAGCAGTACTTC. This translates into CASSSSRQGQYEQYF.

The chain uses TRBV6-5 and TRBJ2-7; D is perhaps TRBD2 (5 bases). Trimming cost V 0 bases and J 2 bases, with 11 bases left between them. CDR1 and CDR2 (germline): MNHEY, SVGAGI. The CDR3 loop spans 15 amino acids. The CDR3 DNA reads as TGTGCCAGCAGTTACTCGTCTAGCAGAGCCTACGAGCAGTACTTC. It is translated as CASSYSSSRAYEQYF.

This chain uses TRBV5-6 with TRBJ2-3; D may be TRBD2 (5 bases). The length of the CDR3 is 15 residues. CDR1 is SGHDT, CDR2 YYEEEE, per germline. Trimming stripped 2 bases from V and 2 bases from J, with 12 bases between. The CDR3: CASSFRSSATDTQYF. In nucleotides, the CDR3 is TGTGCCAGCAGCTTCCGAAGTAGCGCCACAGATACGCAGTATTTT. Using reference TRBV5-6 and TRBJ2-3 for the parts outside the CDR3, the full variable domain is DAGVTQSPTHLIKTRGQQVTLRCSPKSGHDTVSWYQQALGQGPQFIFQYYEEEERQRGNFPDRFSGHQFPNYSSELNVNALLLGDSALYLCASSFRSSATDTQYFGPGTRLTVL.

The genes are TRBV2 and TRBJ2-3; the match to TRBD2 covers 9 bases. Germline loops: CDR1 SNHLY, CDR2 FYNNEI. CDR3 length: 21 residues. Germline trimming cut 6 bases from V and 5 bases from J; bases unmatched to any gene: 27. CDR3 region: CASSTAIQGNQREDPQDTQYF. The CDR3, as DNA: TGTGCCAGCAGCACCGCGATCCAGGGTAATCAGCGGGAGGACCCACAAGATACGCAGTATTTT.